This TCR beta chain emerged from a study of blood T cell repertoires in COVID-19. Clones were sequenced by immunoSEQ multiplex PCR, and TCRdb holds only the in-frame ones, with some missing. Altogether tens of thousands of clones are present, approximately 86% being singletons, with the ten largest covering approximately 14%. From germline, CDR1 is SQVTM and CDR2 ANQGSEA. Trimming cost V 5 bases and J 2 bases; bases outside gene matches: 8. There are 16 residues in the CDR3. The TCR comes from a human donor in a cohort sampled during active COVID-19. The sequenced sample was peripheral blood. The rearrangement links TRBV29-1 to TRBJ2-1; TRBD2 agrees at 11 bases. CDR3 in amino acids: CSVQVLAGGTYNEQFF. CDR3 DNA: TGCAGCGTTCAAGTTTTAGCGGGGGGGACCTACAATGAGCAGTTCTTC.